This T cell receptor beta chain was recorded in a study of T cells after yellow fever vaccination. Production of TCR cDNA was by 5'RACE template switching, which also added a universal primer site and UMIs. In TCRdb, the 5' RACE reads were re-called with MiXCR into one record per CDR3 protein. The sample lists 400,000 to 450,000 distinct CDR3 sequences, about 19% occurring once. Germline CDR1 is LNHDA and CDR2 is SQIVND (reference sequence). V shed 3 bases and J shed 2 bases, with 6 bases lying between them. The CDR3 is 13 amino acids. The source was PBMCs, collected before the yellow fever booster vaccination. The chain has TRBV19 and TRBJ2-3; D remains unclear. The clonotype comes from a young man who received the YFV17D yellow fever vaccine. CDR3 sequence (DNA): TGTGCCAGTAGTATTGACCTCACAGATACGCAGTATTTT. It yields the protein CASSIDLTDTQYF.